The clone carrying this T cell receptor beta chain came up a few times. The antigen remains unidentified. TCRdb redid the calling of the reads with MiXCR, one entry per CDR3 protein. This sample carries around 19,000 distinct CDR3 sequences, around two fifths of them seen once, and the ten largest clones take around 95%. Germline values: CDR1 SGHTA, CDR2 FQGNSA. Trimming took off 5 bases at V and 5 bases at J, with 11 bases between the two ends. The CDR3 consists of 13 residues. This sample was included in a study of T cell repertoires in cytomegalovirus infection. For the study at large: Shared public TCR beta signatures pointed to both CMV infection and a matching HLA type.

The chain carries TRBV7-2 and TRBJ2-3; unclear D gene. This TCR came from a human donor in good health (CMV status not recorded). Some clones in this sample may be carry-over from other donors' samples. Specimen: CD8+ T cells from cultured PBMCs, collected from culture after CMV antigen stimulation. CDR3 coding DNA: TGTGCCAGCAGCCCGCTACATTTAGATACGCAGTATTTT. Translated: CASSPLHLDTQYF. Looking up the rest from reference TRBV7-2 and TRBJ2-3 gives the full variable domain: GAGVSQSPSNKVTEKGKDVELRCDPISGHTALYWYRQSLGQGLEFLIYFQGNSAPDKSGLPSDRFSAERTGGSVSTLTIQRTQQEDSAVYLCASSPLHLDTQYFGPGTRLTVL.